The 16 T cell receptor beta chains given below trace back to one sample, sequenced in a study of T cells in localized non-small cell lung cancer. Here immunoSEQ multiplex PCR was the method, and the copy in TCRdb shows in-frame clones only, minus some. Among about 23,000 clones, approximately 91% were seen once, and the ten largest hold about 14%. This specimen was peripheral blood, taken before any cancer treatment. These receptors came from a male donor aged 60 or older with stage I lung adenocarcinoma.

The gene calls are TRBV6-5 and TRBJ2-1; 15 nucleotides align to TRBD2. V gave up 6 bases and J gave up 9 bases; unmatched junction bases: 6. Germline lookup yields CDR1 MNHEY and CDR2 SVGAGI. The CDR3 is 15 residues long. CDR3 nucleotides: TGTGCCAGCAGACCGGGACTAGCGGGGGGTGGTGAGCAGTTCTTC. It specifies CASRPGLAGGGEQFF.

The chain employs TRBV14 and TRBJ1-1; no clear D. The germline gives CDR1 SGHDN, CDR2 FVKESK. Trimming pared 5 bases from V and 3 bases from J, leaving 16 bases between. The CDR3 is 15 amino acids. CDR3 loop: CASSSFSSWYTEAFF. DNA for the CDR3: TGTGCCAGCAGCTCATTCAGTAGCTGGTACACTGAAGCTTTCTTT.

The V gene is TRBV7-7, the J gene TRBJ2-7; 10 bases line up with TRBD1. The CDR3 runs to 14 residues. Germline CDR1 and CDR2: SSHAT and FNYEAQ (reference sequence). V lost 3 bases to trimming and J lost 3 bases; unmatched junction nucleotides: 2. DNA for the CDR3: TGTGCCAGCAGCTTCCGGGACAGGGGCTACGAGCAGTACTTC. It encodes CASSFRDRGYEQYF. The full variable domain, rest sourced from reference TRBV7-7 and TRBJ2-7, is GAGVSQSPRYKVTKRGQDVTLRCDPISSHATLYWYQQALGQGPEFLTYFNYEAQPDKSGLPSDRFSAERPEGSISTLTIQRTEQRDSAMYRCASSFRDRGYEQYFGPGTRLTVT.

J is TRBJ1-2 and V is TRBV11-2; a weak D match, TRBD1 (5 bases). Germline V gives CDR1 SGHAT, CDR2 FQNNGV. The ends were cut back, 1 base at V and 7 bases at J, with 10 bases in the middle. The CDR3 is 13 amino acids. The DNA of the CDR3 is TGTGCCAGCAGCTTAGTCAGGGCAGCTGGCTACACCTTC. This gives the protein CASSLVRAAGYTF.

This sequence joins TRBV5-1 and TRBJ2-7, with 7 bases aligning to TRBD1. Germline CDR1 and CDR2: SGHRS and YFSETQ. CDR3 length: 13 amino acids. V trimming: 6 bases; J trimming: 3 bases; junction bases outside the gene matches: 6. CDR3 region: CASNRGQSYEQYF. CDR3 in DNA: TGCGCCAGCAACCGGGGACAGAGCTACGAGCAGTACTTC.

The CDR3 nucleotides are TGTGCCAGCAGCTCAGCCAGCAAGCAAATGGATACGCAGTATTTT. Protein product: CASSSASKQMDTQYF. The chain carries TRBV11-2 and TRBJ2-3; no firm D call. CDR1 is SGHAT, CDR2 FQNNGV, per germline. The CDR3 covers 15 residues. V was shortened by 4 bases and J by 6 bases, with 17 bases between the two germline ends.

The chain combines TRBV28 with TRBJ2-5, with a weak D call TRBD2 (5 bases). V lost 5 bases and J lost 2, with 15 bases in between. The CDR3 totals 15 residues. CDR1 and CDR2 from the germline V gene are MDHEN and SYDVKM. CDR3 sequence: CASSVSQDLQETQYF. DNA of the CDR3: TGTGCCAGCAGTGTGTCCCAGGACTTACAAGAGACCCAGTACTTC.

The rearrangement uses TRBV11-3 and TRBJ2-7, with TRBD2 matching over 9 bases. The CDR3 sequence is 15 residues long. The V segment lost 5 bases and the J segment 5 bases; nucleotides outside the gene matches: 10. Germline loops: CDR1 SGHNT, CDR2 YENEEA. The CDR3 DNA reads TGTGCCAGCAGCCCTGGACTAGCGCTCCGAAACGAGCAGTACTTC. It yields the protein CASSPGLALRNEQYF.

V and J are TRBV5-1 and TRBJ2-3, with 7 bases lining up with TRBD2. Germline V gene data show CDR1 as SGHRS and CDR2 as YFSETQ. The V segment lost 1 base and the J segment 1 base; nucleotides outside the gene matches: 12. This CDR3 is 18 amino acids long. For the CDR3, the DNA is TGCGCCAGCAGCTTGCCCATAAAGGGAGGGATCGGCACAGATACGCAGTATTTT. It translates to CASSLPIKGGIGTDTQYF.

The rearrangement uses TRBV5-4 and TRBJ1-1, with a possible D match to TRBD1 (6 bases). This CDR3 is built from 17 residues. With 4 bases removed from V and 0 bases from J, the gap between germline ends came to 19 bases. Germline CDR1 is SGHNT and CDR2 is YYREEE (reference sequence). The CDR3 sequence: CASSMGGAIQMNTEAFF. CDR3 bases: TGTGCCAGCAGCATGGGGGGGGCGATTCAGATGAACACTGAAGCTTTCTTT.

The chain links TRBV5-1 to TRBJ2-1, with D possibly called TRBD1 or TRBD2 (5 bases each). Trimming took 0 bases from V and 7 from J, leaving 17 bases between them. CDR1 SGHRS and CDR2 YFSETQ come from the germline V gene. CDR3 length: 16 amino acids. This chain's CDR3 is CASSLGGAGPGNEQFF. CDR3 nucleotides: TGCGCCAGCAGCTTGGGAGGGGCCGGGCCGGGGAATGAGCAGTTCTTC.

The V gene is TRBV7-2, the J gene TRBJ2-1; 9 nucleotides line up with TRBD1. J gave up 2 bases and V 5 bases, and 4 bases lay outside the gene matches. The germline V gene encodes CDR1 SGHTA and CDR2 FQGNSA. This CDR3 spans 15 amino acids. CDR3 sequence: CASSVGQGAYNEQFF. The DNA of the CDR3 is TGTGCCAGCAGCGTGGGACAGGGTGCCTACAATGAGCAGTTCTTC.

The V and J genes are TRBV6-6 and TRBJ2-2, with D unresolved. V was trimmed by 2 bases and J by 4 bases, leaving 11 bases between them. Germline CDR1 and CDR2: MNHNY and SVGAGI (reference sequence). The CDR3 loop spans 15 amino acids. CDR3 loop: CASSYPTRSTGELFF. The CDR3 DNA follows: TGTGCCAGCAGTTACCCCACCAGGAGCACCGGGGAGCTGTTTTTT.

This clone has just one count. The chain's CDR3 is CASSQDRQANYGYTF. The CDR3 DNA follows: TGCGCCAGCAGCCAAGATCGGCAGGCCAACTATGGCTACACCTTC. V usage is TRBV4-3 and J usage is TRBJ1-2; no definite D call. CDR1 and CDR2 (germline): LGHNA, YSLEER. Trimming stripped 0 bases from V and 2 bases from J, with 10 bases between. The CDR3 has 15 amino acids.

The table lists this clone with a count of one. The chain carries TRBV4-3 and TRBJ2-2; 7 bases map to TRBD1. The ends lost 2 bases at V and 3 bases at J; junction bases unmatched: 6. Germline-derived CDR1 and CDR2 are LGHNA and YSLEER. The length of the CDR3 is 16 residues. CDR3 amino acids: CASSQSRGGDTGELFF. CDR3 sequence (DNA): TGCGCCAGCAGCCAATCTAGAGGGGGCGACACCGGGGAGCTGTTTTTT.

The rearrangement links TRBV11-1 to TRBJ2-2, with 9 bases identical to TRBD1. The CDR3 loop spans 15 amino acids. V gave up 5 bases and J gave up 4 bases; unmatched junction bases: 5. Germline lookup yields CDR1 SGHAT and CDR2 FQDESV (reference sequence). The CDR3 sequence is CASSQTGGRTGELFF. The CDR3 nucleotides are TGTGCCAGCAGCCAGACAGGGGGTCGCACCGGGGAGCTGTTTTTT. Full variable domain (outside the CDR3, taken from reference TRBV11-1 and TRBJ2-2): EAEVAQSPRYKITEKSQAVAFWCDPISGHATLYWYRQILGQGPELLVQFQDESVVDDSQLPKDRFSAERLKGVDSTLKIQPAELGDSAMYLCASSQTGGRTGELFFGEGSRLTVL.